This T cell receptor beta chain was obtained from a study of blood T cell repertoires in COVID-19. Study details: The United States, Italy and Spain supplied acute and convalescent COVID-19 samples. Nucleic acid was either cDNA or gDNA, and it came from T cells, B-cell-depleted T cells, or PBMCs.

With respect to this clone: Other DNA sequences from this sample encode an identical CDR3 as well.

In the original analysis: Nucleated cell counts were estimated from reference gene primer amplification. Clones were read by immunoSEQ multiplex PCR, and TCRdb kept only the in-frame ones, dropping some. The V and J calls and clone size were taken over from that table, and D and trimming were inferred from the DNA. The table lists over 200,000 clones, nearly 85% of them singletons, with 0.95% to 1.5% in the top ten. Seattle enrolled patients during active infection and tracked them longitudinally. Trimming cost V 4 bases and J 5 bases; bases outside gene matches: 1. The CDR3 covers 14 residues. From germline, CDR1 is MNHNY and CDR2 SVGAGI (reference sequence).

The TCR sequence derives from a woman in her 30s with COVID-19, enrolled during active disease. This chain connects TRBV6-6 to TRBJ2-1; 11 bases align to TRBD2. Sequencing input: peripheral blood. In nucleotides, the CDR3 is TGTGCCAGCAGTTCGACTAGCGGGGACAATGAGCAGTTCTTC. It yields the protein CASSSTSGDNEQFF.